These T cell receptor beta chains were read from a single sample in a study of cytomegalovirus exposure and HLA in healthy donors. Clones were sequenced by immunoSEQ multiplex PCR, and TCRdb holds only the in-frame ones, with some missing. The top ten hold around 1.2% of the sample, which has under 150,000 clones, roughly 84% seen once. Source material: PBMCs. These receptors were taken from a girl aged 2 to 10 in good health and CMV-seronegative. Both conserved end residues are part of each CDR3.

v_call	cdr3_aa
TRBV27	CASSPQQGARGYTF
TRBV6-6	CASSYSTDLSSQPQHF
TRBV7-9	CASSSLAGGSPDTQYF
TRBV29-1	CSARLQAEGYGYTF
TRBV28	CASRPSGTGTAKNIQYF
TRBV19	CASRIGQGELFF
TRBV30	CAWSVRYDYGYTF
TRBV7-2	CASSLTHRVWDTEAFF
TRBV4-2	CASSHERDSAYEQYF
TRBV28	CASRYLTSGKDTQYF
TRBV9	CASSGRASPLHF
TRBV7-2	CASSTGLVTDTQYF
TRBV5-1	CASSLETGAGGYTF
TRBV5-1	CASSLGTGSSYEQYF
TRBV19	CASSIQGQETQYF
TRBV6-4	CASSEVGTGTNTGELFF
TRBV30	CAWRGGYTEAFF
TRBV6-5	CASRRTGVTEAFF
TRBV30	CAWSGQGREAFF
TRBV5-4	CASSRKPAGTDTQYF
TRBV19	CASSIQGLVYEQYF
TRBV6-6	CASSSPRSGNTIYF
TRBV9	CASSVAPGQVYNEQFF
TRBV11-2	CASSRRTGANEKLFF
TRBV2	CASSWDTPGELFF
TRBV11-2	CASSLAVQETQYF
TRBV7-9	CASSLERPIPTEAFF
TRBV6-4	CASSPGMAYNEQFF
TRBV7-2	CASSADSQSSYEQYF
TRBV29-1	CSVQKNPGLAGVRIYNEQFF
TRBV29-1	CSVTVHGSEKLFF
TRBV5-1	CASSLGLGGVGDTQYF
TRBV9	CASSSPRSSYNSPLHF
TRBV15	CATSATGLAGTGELFF
TRBV6-6	CASSLGQGDRDTQYF
TRBV4-3	CASSQEYSNQPQHF
TRBV29-1	CSVRGFTGEKLFF
TRBV5-4	CASSWGQGEFNEQFF
TRBV18	CASSPQGISWLSTGELFF
TRBV5-4	CASSSRTSGRLGRYEQYF
TRBV5-8	CASSFRQGHEKLFF
TRBV6-6	CASRRQGFTDTQYF
TRBV5-1	CASSLGTGDNGYEQYF
TRBV29-1	CSVGQGLTEAFF
TRBV28	CASSQTRSYGYTF
TRBV4-1	CASSHGNEQYF
TRBV2	CASPGASGDQETQYF
TRBV4-3	CASSRETTGLYGYTF
TRBV5-1	CASSLALEDRGFRDYGYTF
TRBV19	CASSPQTGGYGYTF
TRBV9	CASSVGGGGTGRKGTEAFF
TRBV5-1	CASSSPETQYF
TRBV6-5	CASRPGQGFYGYTF
TRBV7-9	CASKRLAEQETQYF